This T cell receptor beta chain was sequenced for a study of technical replicates of blood from a handful of donors. Generated by immunoSEQ multiplex PCR, the TCRdb table keeps only in-frame clones and is missing some. This table holds 14,000 or so clones, about four fifths found once. There are 14 residues in the CDR3. V lost 7 bases and J lost 2, with 15 bases in between. The germline gives CDR1 SGHRS, CDR2 YFSETQ. The source is a human donor in good health. The sample consisted of PBMCs. This chain uses TRBV5-1 with TRBJ1-2; D gene unclear. This CDR3 is CASQDFSANYGYTF. DNA for the CDR3: TGCGCCAGCCAGGACTTTTCCGCGAACTATGGCTACACCTTC.